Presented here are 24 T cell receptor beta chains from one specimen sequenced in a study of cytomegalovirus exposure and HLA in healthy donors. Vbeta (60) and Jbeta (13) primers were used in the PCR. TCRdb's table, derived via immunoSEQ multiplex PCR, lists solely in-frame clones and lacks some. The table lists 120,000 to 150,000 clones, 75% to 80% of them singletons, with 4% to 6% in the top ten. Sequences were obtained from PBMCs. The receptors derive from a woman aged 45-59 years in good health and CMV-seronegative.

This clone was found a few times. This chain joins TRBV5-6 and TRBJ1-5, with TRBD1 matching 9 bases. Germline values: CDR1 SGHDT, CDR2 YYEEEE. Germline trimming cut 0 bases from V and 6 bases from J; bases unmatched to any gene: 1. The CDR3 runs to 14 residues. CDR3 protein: CASSLGQGGQPQHF. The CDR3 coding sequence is TGTGCCAGCAGCTTGGGACAGGGGGGTCAGCCCCAGCATTTT.

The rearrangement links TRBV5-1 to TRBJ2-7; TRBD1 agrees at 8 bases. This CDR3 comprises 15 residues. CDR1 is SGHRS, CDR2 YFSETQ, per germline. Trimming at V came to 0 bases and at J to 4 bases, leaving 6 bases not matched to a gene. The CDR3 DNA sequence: TGCGCCAGCAGCTTGGCCGGCGGGGACAGGTACGAGCAGTACTTC. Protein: CASSLAGGDRYEQYF.

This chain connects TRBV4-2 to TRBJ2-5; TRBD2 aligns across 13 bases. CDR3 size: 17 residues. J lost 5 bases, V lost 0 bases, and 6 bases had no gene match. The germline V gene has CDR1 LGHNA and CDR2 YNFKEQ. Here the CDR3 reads CASSQETTSGGAETQYF. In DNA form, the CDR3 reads TGTGCCAGCAGCCAAGAGACCACTAGCGGGGGGGCGGAGACCCAGTACTTC.

The CDR3 DNA reads as TGTGCCAGCAGCACTGGACTAGCGGGGGTGGCAGATACGCAGTATTTT. Its translation: CASSTGLAGVADTQYF. J is TRBJ2-3 and V is TRBV5-6, with 13 positions matching TRBD2. The CDR3 has 16 amino acids. The V gene end was trimmed by 4 bases and the J gene end by 4 bases; junction bases not matched to a gene: 6. Per the germline V gene, CDR1 is SGHDT and CDR2 is YYEEEE.

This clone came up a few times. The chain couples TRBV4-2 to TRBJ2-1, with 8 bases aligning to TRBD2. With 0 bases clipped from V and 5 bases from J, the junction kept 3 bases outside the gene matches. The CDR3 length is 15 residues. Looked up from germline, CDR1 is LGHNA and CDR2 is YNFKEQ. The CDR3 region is CASSQDGGAHNEQFF. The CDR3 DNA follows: TGTGCCAGCAGCCAAGACGGGGGGGCCCACAATGAGCAGTTCTTC.

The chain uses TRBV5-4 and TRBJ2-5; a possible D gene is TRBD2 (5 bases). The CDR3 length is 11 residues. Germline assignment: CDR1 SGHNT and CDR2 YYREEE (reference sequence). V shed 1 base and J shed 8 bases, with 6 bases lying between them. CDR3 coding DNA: TGTGCCAGCAGCTTGAGCGGAACCCAGTACTTC. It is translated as CASSLSGTQYF.

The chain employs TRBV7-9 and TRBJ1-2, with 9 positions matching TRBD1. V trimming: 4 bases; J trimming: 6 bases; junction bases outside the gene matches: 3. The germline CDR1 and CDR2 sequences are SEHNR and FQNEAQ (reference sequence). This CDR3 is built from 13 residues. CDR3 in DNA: TGTGCCAGCAGCTATCGGACAGGGGATGGCTACACCTTC. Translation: CASSYRTGDGYTF.

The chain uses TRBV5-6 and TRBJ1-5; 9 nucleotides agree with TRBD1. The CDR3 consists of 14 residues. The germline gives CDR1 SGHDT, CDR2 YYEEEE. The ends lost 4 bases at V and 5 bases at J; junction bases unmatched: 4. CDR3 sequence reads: CASSMTGGDQPQHF. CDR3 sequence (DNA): TGTGCCAGCAGCATGACAGGGGGGGATCAGCCCCAGCATTTT.

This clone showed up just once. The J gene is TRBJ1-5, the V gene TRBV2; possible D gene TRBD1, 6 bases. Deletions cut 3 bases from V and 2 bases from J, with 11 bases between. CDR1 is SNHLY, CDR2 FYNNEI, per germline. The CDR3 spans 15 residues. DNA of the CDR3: TGTGCCAGCAGTGACAGGGGTTATGGCAATCAGCCCCAGCATTTT. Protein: CASSDRGYGNQPQHF.

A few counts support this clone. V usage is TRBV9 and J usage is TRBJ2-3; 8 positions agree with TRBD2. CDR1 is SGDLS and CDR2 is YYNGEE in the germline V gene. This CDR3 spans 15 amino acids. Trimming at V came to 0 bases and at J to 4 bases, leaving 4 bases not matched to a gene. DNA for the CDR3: TGTGCCAGCAGCGTAGTCGGGGGGGCGGCAGATACGCAGTATTTT. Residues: CASSVVGGAADTQYF.

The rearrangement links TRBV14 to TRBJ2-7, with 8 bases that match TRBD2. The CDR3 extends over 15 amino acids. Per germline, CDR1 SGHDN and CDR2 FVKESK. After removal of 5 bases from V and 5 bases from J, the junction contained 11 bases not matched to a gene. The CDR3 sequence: CASSAYGGAINEQYF. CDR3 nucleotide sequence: TGTGCCAGCAGCGCCTACGGGGGGGCCATCAACGAGCAGTACTTC.

For the CDR3, the DNA is TGTGCCAGCAGTTCGGGCGGGGACGAGCAGTACTTC. It encodes CASSSGGDEQYF. The gene calls are TRBV7-9 and TRBJ2-7, with D maybe TRBD2 (6 bases). The V gene lost 6 bases and the J gene lost 5 bases, with 11 bases spanning the gap. In germline, CDR1 is SEHNR, CDR2 FQNEAQ (reference sequence). The CDR3 is made up of 12 amino acids.

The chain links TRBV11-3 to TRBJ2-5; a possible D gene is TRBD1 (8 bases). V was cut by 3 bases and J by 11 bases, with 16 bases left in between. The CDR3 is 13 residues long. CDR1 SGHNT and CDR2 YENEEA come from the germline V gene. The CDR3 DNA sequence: TGTGCCAGCAGCTTGACAGGGGAGGGGGAGCAGTACTTC. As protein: CASSLTGEGEQYF.

Here the CDR3 reads CASSFGLGVGNQPQHF. The CDR3 nucleotides read TGTGCCAGCAGTTTTGGGCTAGGGGTTGGCAATCAGCCCCAGCATTTT. The J gene is TRBJ1-5, the V gene TRBV28; possibly TRBD1 for D (5 bases). Trimming left V 3 bases short and J 2 bases short, with 14 bases between. CDR1 MDHEN and CDR2 SYDVKM come from the germline V gene. This CDR3 has 16 amino acids.

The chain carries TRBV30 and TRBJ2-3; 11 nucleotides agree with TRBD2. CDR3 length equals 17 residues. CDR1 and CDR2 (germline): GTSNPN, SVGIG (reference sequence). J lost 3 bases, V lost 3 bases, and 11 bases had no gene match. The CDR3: CAWSPISPSGGTDTQYF. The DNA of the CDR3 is TGTGCCTGGAGCCCCATTTCTCCTAGCGGGGGGACAGATACGCAGTATTTT. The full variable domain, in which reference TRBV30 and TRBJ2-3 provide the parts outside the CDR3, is SQTIHQWPATLVQPVGSPLSLECTVEGTSNPNLYWYRQAAGRGLQLLFYSVGIGQISSEVPQNLSASRPQDRQFILSSKKLLLSDSGFYLCAWSPISPSGGTDTQYFGPGTRLTVL.

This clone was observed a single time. CDR3 DNA: TGTGCCAGCAGCGCCCCCGGGACTTACAATGAGCAGTTCTTC. Encoded protein: CASSAPGTYNEQFF. This chain links TRBV11-2 with TRBJ2-1; a possible D gene is TRBD2 (6 bases). V lost 5 bases, J lost 4 bases, and 12 bases lay in between. This CDR3 has 14 amino acids. Germline-derived CDR1 and CDR2 are SGHAT and FQNNGV.

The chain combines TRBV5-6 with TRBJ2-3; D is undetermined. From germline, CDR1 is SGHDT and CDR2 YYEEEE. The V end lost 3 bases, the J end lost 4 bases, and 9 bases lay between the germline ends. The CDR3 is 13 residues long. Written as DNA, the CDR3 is TGTGCCAGCAGCTCCCTGGAGTCAGATACGCAGTATTTT. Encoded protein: CASSSLESDTQYF.

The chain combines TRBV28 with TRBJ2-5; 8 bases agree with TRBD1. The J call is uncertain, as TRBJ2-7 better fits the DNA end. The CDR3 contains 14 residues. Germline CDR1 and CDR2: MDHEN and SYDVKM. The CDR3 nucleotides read TGTGCCAGCAGCCCGGGACAGGCTGCCTACGAGCAGTACTTC. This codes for CASSPGQAAYEQYF.

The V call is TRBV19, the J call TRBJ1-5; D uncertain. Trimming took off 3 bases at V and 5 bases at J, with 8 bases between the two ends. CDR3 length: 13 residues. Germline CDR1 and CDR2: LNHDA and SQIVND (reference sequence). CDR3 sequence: CASSMGSYQPQHF. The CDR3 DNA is TGTGCCAGTAGTATGGGCAGCTATCAGCCCCAGCATTTT.

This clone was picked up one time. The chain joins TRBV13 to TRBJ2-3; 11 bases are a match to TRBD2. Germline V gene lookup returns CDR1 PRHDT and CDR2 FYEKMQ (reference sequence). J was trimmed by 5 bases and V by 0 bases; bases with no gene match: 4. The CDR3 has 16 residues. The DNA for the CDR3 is TGTGCCAGCAGCTTAGGACTAGCGGGGGCTTTAGATACGCAGTATTTT. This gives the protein CASSLGLAGALDTQYF.

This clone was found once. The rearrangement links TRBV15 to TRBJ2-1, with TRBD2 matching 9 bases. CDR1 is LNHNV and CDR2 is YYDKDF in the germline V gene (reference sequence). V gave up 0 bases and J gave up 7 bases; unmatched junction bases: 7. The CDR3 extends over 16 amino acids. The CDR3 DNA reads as TGTGCCACCAGCAGAGATCTTGCGGGGGGGCGGAATGAGCAGTTCTTC. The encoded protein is CATSRDLAGGRNEQFF.

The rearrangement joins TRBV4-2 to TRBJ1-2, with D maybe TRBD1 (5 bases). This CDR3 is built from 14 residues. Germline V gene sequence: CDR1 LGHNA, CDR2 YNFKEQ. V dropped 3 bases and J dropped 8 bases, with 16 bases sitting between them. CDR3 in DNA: TGTGCCAGCAGCCATCCTGGGGGGGGACGGGGCTACACCTTC. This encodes CASSHPGGGRGYTF.

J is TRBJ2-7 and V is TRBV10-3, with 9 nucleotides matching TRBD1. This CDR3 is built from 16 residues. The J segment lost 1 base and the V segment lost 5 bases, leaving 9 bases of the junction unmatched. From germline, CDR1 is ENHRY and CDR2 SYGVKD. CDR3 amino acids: CAISPRTGTGSYEQYF. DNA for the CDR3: TGTGCCATCAGTCCAAGGACCGGGACAGGGTCCTACGAGCAGTACTTC.

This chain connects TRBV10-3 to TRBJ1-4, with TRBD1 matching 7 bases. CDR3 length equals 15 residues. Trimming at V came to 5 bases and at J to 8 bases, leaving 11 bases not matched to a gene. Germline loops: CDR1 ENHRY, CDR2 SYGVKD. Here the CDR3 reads CAISPTGVMYEKLFF. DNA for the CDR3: TGTGCCATCAGTCCTACAGGGGTTATGTACGAAAAACTGTTTTTT.